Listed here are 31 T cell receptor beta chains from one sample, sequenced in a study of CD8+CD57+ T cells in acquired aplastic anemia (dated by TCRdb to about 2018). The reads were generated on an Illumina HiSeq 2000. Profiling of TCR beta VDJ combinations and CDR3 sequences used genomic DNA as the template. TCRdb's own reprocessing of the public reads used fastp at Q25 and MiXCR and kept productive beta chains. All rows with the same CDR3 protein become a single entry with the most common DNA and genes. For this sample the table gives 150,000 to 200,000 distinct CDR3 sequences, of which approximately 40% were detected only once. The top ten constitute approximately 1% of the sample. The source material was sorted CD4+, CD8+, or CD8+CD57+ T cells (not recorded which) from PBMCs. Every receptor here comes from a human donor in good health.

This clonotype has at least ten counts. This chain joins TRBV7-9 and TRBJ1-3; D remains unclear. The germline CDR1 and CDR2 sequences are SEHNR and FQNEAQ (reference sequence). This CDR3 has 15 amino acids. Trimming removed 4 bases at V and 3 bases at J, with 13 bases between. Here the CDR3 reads CASSSARPGGNTIYF. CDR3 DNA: TGTGCCAGCAGCTCAGCCCGACCGGGTGGAAACACCATATATTTT.

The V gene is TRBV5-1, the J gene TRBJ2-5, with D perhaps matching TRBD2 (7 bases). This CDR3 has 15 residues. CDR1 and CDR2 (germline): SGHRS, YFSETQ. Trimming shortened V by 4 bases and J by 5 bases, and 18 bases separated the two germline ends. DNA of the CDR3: TGCGCCAGCAGCCGAAGATCGGGGGGCTGGGAGACCCAGTACTTC. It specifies CASSRRSGGWETQYF.

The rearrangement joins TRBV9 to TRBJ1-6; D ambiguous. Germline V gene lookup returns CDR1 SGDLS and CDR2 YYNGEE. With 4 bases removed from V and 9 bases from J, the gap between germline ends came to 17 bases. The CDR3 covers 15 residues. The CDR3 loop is CASSSTIDPTSPLHF. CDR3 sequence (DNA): TGTGCCAGCAGCTCAACCATTGATCCCACTTCACCCCTCCACTTT. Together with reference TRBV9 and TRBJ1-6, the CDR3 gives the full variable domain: DSGVTQTPKHLITATGQRVTLRCSPRSGDLSVYWYQQSLDQGLQFLIQYYNGEERAKGNILERFSAQQFPDLHSELNLSSLELGDSALYFCASSSTIDPTSPLHFGNGTRLTVT.

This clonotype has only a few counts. CDR3 amino acids: CASSEERTGDGYTF. CDR3 bases: TGTGCCAGCAGTGAAGAGAGGACAGGGGATGGCTACACCTTC. The chain has TRBV2 and TRBJ1-2, with TRBD1 matching 9 bases. The germline CDR1 and CDR2 sequences are SNHLY and FYNNEI. CDR3 length equals 14 residues. V shed 1 base and J 6 bases; nucleotides not matched to a gene: 3.

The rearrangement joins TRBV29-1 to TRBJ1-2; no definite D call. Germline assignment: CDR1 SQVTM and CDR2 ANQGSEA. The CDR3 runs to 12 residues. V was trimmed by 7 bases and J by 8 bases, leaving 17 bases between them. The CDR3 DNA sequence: TGCAGCGCCGGGCGGGGAAAGGAAGGCTACACCTTC. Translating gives CSAGRGKEGYTF.

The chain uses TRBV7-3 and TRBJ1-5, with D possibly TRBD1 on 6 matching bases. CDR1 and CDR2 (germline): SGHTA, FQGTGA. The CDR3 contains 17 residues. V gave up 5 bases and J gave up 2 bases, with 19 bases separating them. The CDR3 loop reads CASSPSRLQGGNQPQHF. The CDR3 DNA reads TGTGCCAGCAGCCCTAGCAGGTTACAGGGCGGCAATCAGCCCCAGCATTTT. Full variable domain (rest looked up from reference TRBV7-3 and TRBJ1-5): GAGVSQTPSNKVTEKGKYVELRCDPISGHTALYWYRQSLGQGPEFLIYFQGTGAADDSGLPNDRFFAVRPEGSVSTLKIQRTERGDSAVYLCASSPSRLQGGNQPQHFGDGTRLSIL.

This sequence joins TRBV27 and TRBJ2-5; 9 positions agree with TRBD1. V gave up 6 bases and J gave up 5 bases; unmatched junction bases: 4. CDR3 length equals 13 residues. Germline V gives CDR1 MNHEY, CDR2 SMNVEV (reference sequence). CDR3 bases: TGTGCCAGCAGGTCGGACAGGGGTGAGACCCAGTACTTC. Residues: CASRSDRGETQYF.

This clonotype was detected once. CDR3 DNA: TGCGCCAGCAGCCATGGACCTGAAGCTTTCTTT. It yields the protein CASSHGPEAFF. V is TRBV5-1 and J is TRBJ1-1; D remains unclear. The CDR3 is 11 amino acids. Germline CDR1 SGHRS, CDR2 YFSETQ. V was shortened by 4 bases and J by 6 bases, with 7 bases between the two germline ends.

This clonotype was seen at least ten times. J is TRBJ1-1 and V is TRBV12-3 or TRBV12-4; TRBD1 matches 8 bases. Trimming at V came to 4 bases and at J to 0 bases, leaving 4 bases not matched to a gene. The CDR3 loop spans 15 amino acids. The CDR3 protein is CASSSWTGLNTEAFF. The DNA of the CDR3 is TGTGCCAGCAGTTCCTGGACAGGGCTGAACACTGAAGCTTTCTTT.

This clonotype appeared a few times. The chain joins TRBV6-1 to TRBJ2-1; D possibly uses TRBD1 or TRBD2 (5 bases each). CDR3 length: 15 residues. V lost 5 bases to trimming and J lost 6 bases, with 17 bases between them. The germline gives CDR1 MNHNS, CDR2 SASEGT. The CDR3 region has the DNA TGTGCCAGCAGTCTCGCGCCGGGACCTGTCAATGAGCAGTTCTTC. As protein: CASSLAPGPVNEQFF.

The CDR3 bases are TGTGCCAGCAGCTTAGTGACGGGCCACTATGGCTACACCTTC. Translation gives CASSLVTGHYGYTF. The chain combines TRBV7-9 with TRBJ1-2; D gene ambiguous. V lost 1 base and J lost 3, with 9 bases in between. The germline V gene has CDR1 SEHNR and CDR2 FQNEAQ (reference sequence). The CDR3 consists of 14 residues.

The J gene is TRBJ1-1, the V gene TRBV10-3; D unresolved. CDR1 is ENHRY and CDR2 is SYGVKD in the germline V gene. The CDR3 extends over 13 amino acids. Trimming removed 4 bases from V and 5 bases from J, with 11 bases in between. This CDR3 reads CAISGTSTTEAFF. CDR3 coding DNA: TGTGCCATCAGTGGTACGAGCACAACTGAAGCTTTCTTT.

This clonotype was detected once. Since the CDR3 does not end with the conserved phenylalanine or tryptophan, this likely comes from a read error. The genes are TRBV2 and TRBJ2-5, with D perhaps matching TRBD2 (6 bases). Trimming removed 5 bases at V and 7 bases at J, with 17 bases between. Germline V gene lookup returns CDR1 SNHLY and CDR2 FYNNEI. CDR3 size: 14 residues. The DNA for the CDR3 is TGTGCCAGCAGTTACTCCGGGGGTGGGGGGACCCAGTACTCC. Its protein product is CASSYSGGGGTQYS.

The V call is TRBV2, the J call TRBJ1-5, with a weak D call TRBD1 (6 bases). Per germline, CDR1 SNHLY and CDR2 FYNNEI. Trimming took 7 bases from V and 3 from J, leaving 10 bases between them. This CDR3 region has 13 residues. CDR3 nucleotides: TGTGCCAGCACTCGACAGGACAATCAGCCCCAGCATTTT. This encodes CASTRQDNQPQHF.

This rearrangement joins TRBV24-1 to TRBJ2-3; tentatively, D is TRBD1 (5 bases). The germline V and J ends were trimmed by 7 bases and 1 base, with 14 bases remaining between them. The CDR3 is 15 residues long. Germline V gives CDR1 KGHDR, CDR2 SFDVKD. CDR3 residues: CATRAKGFGTDTQYF. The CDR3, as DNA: TGTGCCACCAGAGCAAAGGGGTTTGGCACAGATACGCAGTATTTT.

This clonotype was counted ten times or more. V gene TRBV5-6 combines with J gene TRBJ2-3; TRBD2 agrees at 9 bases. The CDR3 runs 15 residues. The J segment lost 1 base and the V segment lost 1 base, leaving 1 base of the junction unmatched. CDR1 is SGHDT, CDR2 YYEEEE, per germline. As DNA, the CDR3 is TGTGCCAGCAGCTTGATAGCGGGGGGCACAGATACGCAGTATTTT. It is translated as CASSLIAGGTDTQYF.

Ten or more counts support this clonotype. CDR3 sequence: CASTTRGTDTQYF. The CDR3 coding sequence is TGTGCCAGCACCACTAGAGGCACAGATACGCAGTATTTT. The chain combines TRBV7-9 with TRBJ2-3; tentative D call: TRBD2 (5 bases). V was pared by 7 bases and J by 1 base, with 9 bases between. Per germline, CDR1 SEHNR and CDR2 FQNEAQ (reference sequence). The CDR3 is 13 amino acids.

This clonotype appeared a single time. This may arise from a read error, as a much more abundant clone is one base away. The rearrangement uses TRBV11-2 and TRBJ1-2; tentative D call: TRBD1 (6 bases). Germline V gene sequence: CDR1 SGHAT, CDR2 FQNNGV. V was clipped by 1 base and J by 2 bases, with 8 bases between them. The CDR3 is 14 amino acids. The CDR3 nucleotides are TGTGCCAGCAGCTTAGCGGACAGCAACTATGGCTACACCTTC. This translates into CASSLADSNYGYTF.

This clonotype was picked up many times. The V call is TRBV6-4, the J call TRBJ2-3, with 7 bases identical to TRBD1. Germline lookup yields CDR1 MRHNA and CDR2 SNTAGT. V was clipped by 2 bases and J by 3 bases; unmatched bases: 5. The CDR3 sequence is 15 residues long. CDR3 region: CASSDRGQLTDTQYF. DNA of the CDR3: TGTGCCAGCAGTGACAGGGGGCAATTGACAGATACGCAGTATTTT.

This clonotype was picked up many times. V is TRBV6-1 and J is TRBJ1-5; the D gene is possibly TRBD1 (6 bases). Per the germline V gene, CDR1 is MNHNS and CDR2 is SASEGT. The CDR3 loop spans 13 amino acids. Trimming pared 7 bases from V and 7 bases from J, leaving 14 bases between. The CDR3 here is CASTFGGGQPQHF. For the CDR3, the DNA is TGTGCCAGCACGTTCGGGGGCGGGCAGCCCCAGCATTTT.

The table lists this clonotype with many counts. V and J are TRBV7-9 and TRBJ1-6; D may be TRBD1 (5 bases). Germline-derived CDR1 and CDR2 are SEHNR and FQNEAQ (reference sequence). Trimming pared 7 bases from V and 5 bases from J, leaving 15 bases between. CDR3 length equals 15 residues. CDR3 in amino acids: CASTGGTTNNSPLHF. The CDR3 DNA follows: TGTGCCAGCACCGGGGGTACGACCAATAATTCACCCCTCCACTTT.

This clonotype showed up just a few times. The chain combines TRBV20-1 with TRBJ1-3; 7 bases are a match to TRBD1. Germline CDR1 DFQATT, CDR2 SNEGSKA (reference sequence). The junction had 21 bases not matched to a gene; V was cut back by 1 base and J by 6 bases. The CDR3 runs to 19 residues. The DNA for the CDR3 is TGCAGTGCTAGAGGGGTGGCCCGGGGACAGAAGAACCCATTAAACACCATATATTTT. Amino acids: CSARGVARGQKNPLNTIYF.

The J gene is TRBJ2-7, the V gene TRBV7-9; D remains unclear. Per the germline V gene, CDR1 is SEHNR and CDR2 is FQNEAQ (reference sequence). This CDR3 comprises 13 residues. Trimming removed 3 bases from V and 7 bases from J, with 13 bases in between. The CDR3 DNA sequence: TGTGCCAGCAGCTTCTTGGGTAGGGTTGAGCAGTACTTC. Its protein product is CASSFLGRVEQYF.

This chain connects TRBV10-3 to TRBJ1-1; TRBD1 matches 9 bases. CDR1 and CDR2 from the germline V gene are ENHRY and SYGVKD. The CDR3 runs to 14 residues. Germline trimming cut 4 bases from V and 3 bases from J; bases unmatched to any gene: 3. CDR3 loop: CAISGDRVDTEAFF. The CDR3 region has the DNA TGTGCCATCAGTGGGGACAGGGTCGACACTGAAGCTTTCTTT.

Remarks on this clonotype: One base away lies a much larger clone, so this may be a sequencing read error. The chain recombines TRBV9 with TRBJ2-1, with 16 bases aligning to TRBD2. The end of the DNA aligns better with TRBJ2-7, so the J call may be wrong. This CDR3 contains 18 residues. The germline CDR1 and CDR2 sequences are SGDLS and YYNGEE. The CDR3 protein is CASSPGTSGGGSYNEQYF. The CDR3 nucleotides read TGTGCCAGCAGCCCAGGGACTAGCGGGGGGGGAAGTTACAATGAGCAGTACTTC.

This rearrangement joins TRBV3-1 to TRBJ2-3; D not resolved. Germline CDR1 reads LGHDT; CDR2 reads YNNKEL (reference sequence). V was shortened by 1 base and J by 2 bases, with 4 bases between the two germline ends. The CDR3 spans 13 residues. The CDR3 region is CASSQVPTDTQYF. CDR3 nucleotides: TGTGCCAGCAGCCAAGTCCCCACAGATACGCAGTATTTT.

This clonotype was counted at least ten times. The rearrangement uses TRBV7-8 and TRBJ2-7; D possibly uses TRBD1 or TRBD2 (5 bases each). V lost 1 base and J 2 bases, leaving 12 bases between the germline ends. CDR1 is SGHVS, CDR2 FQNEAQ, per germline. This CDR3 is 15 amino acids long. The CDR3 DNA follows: TGTGCCAGCAGCTTAGTGGCAGGGACCACCTACGAGCAGTACTTC. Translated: CASSLVAGTTYEQYF.

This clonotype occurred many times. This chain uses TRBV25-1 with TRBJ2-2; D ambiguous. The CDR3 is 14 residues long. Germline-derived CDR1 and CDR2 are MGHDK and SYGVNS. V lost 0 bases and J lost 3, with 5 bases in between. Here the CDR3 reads CASSEYRDTGELFF. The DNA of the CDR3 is TGTGCCAGCAGTGAATATAGGGACACCGGGGAGCTGTTTTTT.

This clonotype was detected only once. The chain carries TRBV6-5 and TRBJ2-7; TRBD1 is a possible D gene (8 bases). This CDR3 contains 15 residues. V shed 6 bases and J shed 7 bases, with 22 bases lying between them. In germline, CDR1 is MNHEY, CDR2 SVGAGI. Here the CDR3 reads CASRDGRQGAWEQYF. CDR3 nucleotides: TGTGCCAGCAGGGACGGGAGGCAGGGGGCCTGGGAGCAGTACTTC.

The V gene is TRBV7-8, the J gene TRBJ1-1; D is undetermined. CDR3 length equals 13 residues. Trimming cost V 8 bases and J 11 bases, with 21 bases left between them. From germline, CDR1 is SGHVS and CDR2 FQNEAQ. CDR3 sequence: CASLILGSGSAFF. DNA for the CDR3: TGTGCCAGCTTAATCCTGGGGTCAGGTAGCGCTTTCTTT.

CDR3 residues: CASSLRQYYEQYF. The CDR3 DNA is TGTGCCAGCAGCCTCAGGCAGTACTACGAGCAGTACTTC. The J gene is TRBJ2-7, the V gene TRBV13; D call uncertain. Germline V gives CDR1 PRHDT, CDR2 FYEKMQ (reference sequence). V was trimmed by 5 bases and J by 3 bases, leaving 11 bases between them. This CDR3 has 13 amino acids.